This TCR beta chain was identified in a study of CD8+CD57+ T cells in acquired aplastic anemia. On the study more broadly: The average for DNA from sorted CD4+ and CD8+ cells was around 3.4 ug. General study results and limits: Under 35 was the count of CD8+ CDR3 sequences that patients shared with controls.

Genomic DNA templated the TCR beta VDJ and CDR3 profiling. TCRdb recomputed calls from the reads with MiXCR, one row per CDR3 protein. The sample contains 150,000 to 200,000 distinct CDR3 sequences, roughly half of which appear only once. For this clonotype: The antigen is not known.

This TCR derives from a human donor in good health. Source material: sorted CD4+, CD8+, or CD8+CD57+ T cells (not recorded which) from PBMCs.

The DNA of the CDR3 is TGCGCCAGCAGCTGGGGCGGGACAGGTGGGGGGAACACTGAAGCTTTCTTT. Protein product: CASSWGGTGGGNTEAFF. V is TRBV5-1 and J is TRBJ1-1, with 8 bases fitting TRBD1. The length of the CDR3 is 17 residues. Per germline, CDR1 SGHRS and CDR2 YFSETQ. The V segment lost 3 bases and the J segment 1 base; nucleotides outside the gene matches: 11.